This TCR beta chain was documented in a study of blood T cell repertoires in COVID-19. Overall study context: The United States, Italy and Spain supplied acute and convalescent COVID-19 samples. Sources were T cells, B-cell-depleted T cells, or PBMCs; the material itself was cDNA or gDNA.

This clone was seen a single time. The CDR3 is 14 amino acids. The germline V gene has CDR1 SGHDT and CDR2 YYEEEE. Germline trimming cut 0 bases from V and 5 bases from J; bases unmatched to any gene: 3. Authors' processing steps: Counts of nucleated cells, estimated from reference gene primer amplification, were obtained. The table came from immunoSEQ multiplex PCR; TCRdb's copy has only in-frame clones and leaves some out. From that table come the V and J calls and clone size; the DNA was used to work out D and trimming. This sample has 84,000 or so clones, with over 80% found just once. The origin of this receptor is a woman aged 60-75 years with active COVID-19. The rearrangement joins TRBV5-6 to TRBJ1-1; 8 nucleotides match TRBD1. The sequencing sample was made of peripheral blood. CDR3 in DNA: TGTGCCAGCAGCTTGGCGACAGGGGTTACTGAAGCTTTCTTT. Protein: CASSLATGVTEAFF.